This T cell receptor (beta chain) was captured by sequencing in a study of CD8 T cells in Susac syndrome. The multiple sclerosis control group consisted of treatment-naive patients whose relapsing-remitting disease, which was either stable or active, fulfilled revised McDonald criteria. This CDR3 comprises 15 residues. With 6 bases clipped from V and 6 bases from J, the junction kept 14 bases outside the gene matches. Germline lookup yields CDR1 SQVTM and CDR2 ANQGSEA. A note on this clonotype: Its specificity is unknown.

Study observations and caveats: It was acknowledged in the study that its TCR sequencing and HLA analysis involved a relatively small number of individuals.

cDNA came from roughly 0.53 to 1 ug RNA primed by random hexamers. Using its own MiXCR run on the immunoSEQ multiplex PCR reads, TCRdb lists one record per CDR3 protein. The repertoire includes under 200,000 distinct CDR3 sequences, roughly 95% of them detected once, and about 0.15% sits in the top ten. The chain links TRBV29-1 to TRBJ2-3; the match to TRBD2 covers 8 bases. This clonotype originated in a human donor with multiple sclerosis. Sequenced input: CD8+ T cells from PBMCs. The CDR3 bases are TGCAGCGTCCAAGGGTTACTAGCGGAGGTGGATACGCAGTATTTT. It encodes CSVQGLLAEVDTQYF.